One sample yielded the 9 T cell receptor beta chains listed below, sequenced in a study of blood T cell repertoires in COVID-19 (TCRdb year 2020). Libraries were prepared through the immunoSEQ multiplex PCR assay. TCRdb re-hosts the immuneACCESS table, in-frame sequences only. Its copies lack some clones; in the studies checked, an unresolved V gene accounts for under half of them, and the cause for the rest is not known. The sample has around 140,000 clones on record, about 86% of them singletons. The ten largest clones add up to over 7.5% of the sample. The material sequenced was peripheral blood. The receptors derive from an older woman with active or convalescent COVID-19.

The chain is built from TRBV7-2 and TRBJ2-3; TRBD1 aligns across 7 bases. The germline V gene encodes CDR1 SGHTA and CDR2 FQGNSA. V shed 5 bases, J shed 2 bases, and the junction held 4 bases outside the gene matches. This CDR3 comprises 14 residues. The chain's CDR3 is CASSPDRDTDTQYF. The CDR3 DNA sequence: TGTGCCAGCAGCCCAGACAGGGACACAGATACGCAGTATTTT.

The chain is built from TRBV5-1 and TRBJ1-5; D call uncertain. This CDR3 contains 14 residues. Germline loops: CDR1 SGHRS, CDR2 YFSETQ. V shed 3 bases and J shed 4 bases, with 11 bases lying between them. The CDR3 DNA follows: TGCGCCAGCAGCTCGCTCGGAGGAAATCAGCCCCAGCATTTT. This encodes CASSSLGGNQPQHF.

The CDR3 DNA reads as TGTGCCAGCAGCTCGAAGACTAGCGGGTTATACGATGAGCAGTTCTTC. Encoded protein: CASSSKTSGLYDEQFF. The chain employs TRBV7-8 and TRBJ2-1, with TRBD2 identical over 10 bases. The CDR3 is 16 amino acids. The germline V gene encodes CDR1 SGHVS and CDR2 FQNEAQ. With 4 bases clipped from V and 8 bases from J, the junction kept 11 bases outside the gene matches.

This rearrangement joins TRBV6-5 to TRBJ2-5; 9 bases fit TRBD1. The CDR3 extends over 14 amino acids. CDR1 and CDR2 from the germline V gene are MNHEY and SVGAGI. The V gene end was trimmed by 5 bases and the J gene end by 5 bases; junction bases not matched to a gene: 6. This chain's CDR3 is CASSPDRGSETQYF. The CDR3 nucleotides are TGTGCCAGCAGTCCGGACAGGGGTTCGGAGACCCAGTACTTC.

The V gene is TRBV3-1 (or the pseudogene TRBV3-2), the J gene TRBJ1-5; D may be TRBD1 (6 bases). The CDR3 length is 14 residues. V was pared by 0 bases and J by 6 bases, with 9 bases between. Germline V gives CDR1 LGHDT, CDR2 YNNKEL (reference sequence). This CDR3 is CASSQDLTGQPQHF. CDR3 nucleotide sequence: TGTGCCAGCAGCCAAGATCTGACAGGTCAGCCCCAGCATTTT.

CDR3 in amino acids: CASSKTGGGDQPQHF. CDR3 DNA: TGTGCCAGCTCAAAAACAGGGGGCGGCGATCAGCCCCAGCATTTT. The V and J genes are TRBV18 and TRBJ1-5; the match to TRBD1 covers 9 bases. The CDR3 is 15 amino acids. Per the germline V gene, CDR1 is KGHSH and CDR2 is LQKENI. The junction had 7 bases not matched to a gene; V was cut back by 5 bases and J by 5 bases.

The CDR3 region is CASSITGEETQYF. The CDR3 bases are TGTGCCAGTAGTATTACTGGAGAAGAGACCCAGTACTTC. The J gene is TRBJ2-5, the V gene TRBV19, with D unresolved. The CDR3 is 13 amino acids. V lost 3 bases and J 3 bases, leaving 8 bases between the germline ends. CDR1 and CDR2 from the germline V gene are LNHDA and SQIVND (reference sequence).

The rearrangement uses TRBV3-1 (or the pseudogene TRBV3-2) and TRBJ2-7, with TRBD2 identical over 8 bases. CDR1 and CDR2 (germline): LGHDT, YNNKEL (reference sequence). V lost 10 bases to trimming and J lost 8 bases; unmatched junction nucleotides: 10. This CDR3 has 12 amino acids. The CDR3 nucleotides are TGTGCCACCAGTCCAGCGGGAGTCAAGCAGTACTTC. Translation gives CATSPAGVKQYF.

The chain is built from TRBV6-5 and TRBJ1-1; D unresolved. CDR1 is MNHEY, CDR2 SVGAGI, per germline. Between the trimmed V and J ends, which lost 8 bases and 4 bases, there was a span of 8 bases. The CDR3 is 11 amino acids. CDR3 sequence: CASGESTEAFF. CDR3 DNA sequence: TGTGCCAGCGGGGAGTCCACTGAAGCTTTCTTT.